Below are 17 T cell receptor beta chains sequenced from a single sample in a study of CD8+ T cells in alopecia areata. Once RNA had been extracted, it was reverse transcribed into cDNA to act as the sequencing template. The method was immunoSEQ multiplex PCR; TCRdb's version includes in-frame clones alone and lacks a portion of them. In the table there are around 120,000 clones, approximately 47% of which are singletons. Sequenced input: NKG2D-low CD8+ T cells sorted from blood. The source is a human donor with alopecia areata.

This clone was picked up one time. The chain carries TRBV4-3 and TRBJ2-3; no clear D. The CDR3 runs to 12 residues. Germline CDR1 is LGHNA and CDR2 is YSLEER. Trimming left V 4 bases short and J 3 bases short, with 5 bases between. CDR3 protein: CASSRGTDTQYF. The CDR3 coding sequence is TGCGCCAGCAGCCGAGGTACAGATACGCAGTATTTT.

This clone was found a few times. The chain uses TRBV7-9 and TRBJ2-7; unclear D gene. Germline CDR1 and CDR2: SEHNR and FQNEAQ (reference sequence). The CDR3 has 13 residues. Trimming removed 4 bases from V and 1 base from J, with 8 bases in between. CDR3 DNA sequence: TGTGCCAGCAGCTCAAGCGTTTCCTACGAGCAGTACTTC. The encoded protein is CASSSSVSYEQYF. Drawing the rest from reference TRBV7-9 and TRBJ2-7, the complete variable domain is DTGVSQNPRHKITKRGQNVTFRCDPISEHNRLYWYRQTLGQGPEFLTYFQNEAQLEKSRLLSDRFSAERPKGSFSTLEIQRTEQGDSAMYLCASSSSVSYEQYFGPGTRLTVT.

The chain uses TRBV15 and TRBJ1-5; 7 nucleotides match TRBD1. The trim removed 0 bases at V and 1 base at J, leaving 9 bases unmatched. This CDR3 region has 18 residues. CDR1 is LNHNV and CDR2 is YYDKDF in the germline V gene (reference sequence). This CDR3 reads CATSRDSNTGVSNQPQHF. CDR3 DNA: TGTGCCACCAGCAGAGATTCCAATACAGGGGTAAGCAATCAGCCCCAGCATTTT.

The V gene is TRBV5-6, the J gene TRBJ2-7; TRBD1 is a possible D gene (6 bases). With 5 bases removed from V and 7 bases from J, the gap between germline ends came to 19 bases. The CDR3 totals 14 residues. CDR1 is SGHDT, CDR2 YYEEEE, per germline. The CDR3 spells CASSFGQPSREQYF. The CDR3, as DNA: TGTGCCAGCAGTTTTGGACAGCCTTCGCGGGAGCAGTACTTC.

The chain's CDR3 is CSVVFAGGHEQFF. The CDR3, as DNA: TGCAGCGTTGTATTTGCGGGTGGGCATGAGCAGTTCTTC. The gene calls are TRBV29-1 and TRBJ2-1; D is possibly TRBD2 (5 bases). This CDR3 contains 13 residues. Germline V lookup: CDR1 SQVTM, CDR2 ANQGSEA. V was clipped by 4 bases and J by 8 bases, with 15 bases between them.

V and J are TRBV9 and TRBJ2-5; D is unresolved. From germline, CDR1 is SGDLS and CDR2 YYNGEE. The CDR3 is 15 amino acids. Trimming cost V 4 bases and J 0 bases, with 13 bases left between them. As DNA, the CDR3 is TGTGCCAGCAGCTCGCAAGGACGGTACCAAGAGACCCAGTACTTC. Amino acid sequence: CASSSQGRYQETQYF.

This clone was counted between two and nine times. The V and J genes are TRBV29-1 and TRBJ1-2; D perhaps matches TRBD1 (5 bases). V lost 3 bases and J lost 8, with 13 bases in between. This CDR3 has 12 residues. Germline loops: CDR1 SQVTM, CDR2 ANQGSEA. CDR3 sequence reads: CSVEASRGGYTF. The DNA for the CDR3 is TGCAGCGTTGAGGCCAGTCGGGGCGGCTACACCTTC.

CDR3: CASSITTMISTDTQYF. The CDR3 DNA sequence: TGTGCCAGCAGCATCACGACCATGATTAGCACAGATACGCAGTATTTT. V and J are TRBV7-9 and TRBJ2-3; D unresolved. This CDR3 region has 16 residues. Germline V gene data show CDR1 as SEHNR and CDR2 as FQNEAQ (reference sequence). V was trimmed by 5 bases and J by 0 bases, leaving 15 bases between them.

This rearrangement joins TRBV29-1 to TRBJ2-7, with unresolved D. Trimming pared 7 bases from V and 6 bases from J, leaving 10 bases between. CDR1 is SQVTM, CDR2 ANQGSEA, per germline. The CDR3 consists of 10 residues. CDR3 sequence reads: CSALGLEQYF. CDR3 bases: TGCAGCGCCCTAGGGCTCGAGCAGTACTTC.

This clone was seen more than once but under ten times. J is TRBJ2-5 and V is TRBV14; D may be TRBD2 (5 bases). The germline V and J ends were trimmed by 2 bases and 12 bases, with 16 bases remaining between them. The germline gives CDR1 SGHDN, CDR2 FVKESK. The CDR3 has 13 amino acids. Written as DNA, the CDR3 is TGTGCCAGCAGCCAATTCAAGCGGTCGGGCGAGTACTTC. Protein sequence: CASSQFKRSGEYF.

The chain links TRBV12-5 to TRBJ2-3; D gene ambiguous. Germline V gene sequence: CDR1 LGHNT, CDR2 FRNRAP. This CDR3 contains 11 residues. The germline V and J ends were trimmed by 7 bases and 4 bases, with 6 bases remaining between them. CDR3 sequence: CASAAADTQYF. Here the CDR3 DNA reads TGTGCTAGTGCGGCCGCAGATACGCAGTATTTT.

In its sample, this clone was seen a few times. The J gene is TRBJ2-3, the V gene TRBV28; D may be TRBD2 (6 bases). The ends were cut back, 2 bases at V and 6 bases at J, with 6 bases in the middle. The CDR3 has 12 residues. The germline V gene has CDR1 MDHEN and CDR2 SYDVKM. The CDR3 DNA is TGTGCCAGCAGTTTACGGGGGGATACGCAGTATTTT. Its protein product is CASSLRGDTQYF.

This clone has only a few counts. The gene calls are TRBV7-9 and TRBJ2-1; D possibly corresponds to TRBD2 (5 bases). The ends were cut back, 8 bases at V and 6 bases at J, with 5 bases in the middle. Germline-derived CDR1 and CDR2 are SEHNR and FQNEAQ (reference sequence). The CDR3 is made up of 10 amino acids. CDR3 in DNA: TGTGCCAGCGGGAGCAATGAGCAGTTCTTC. Translation gives CASGSNEQFF.

The V gene is TRBV29-1, the J gene TRBJ2-7; 7 bases agree with TRBD1. The CDR3 spans 13 residues. Germline CDR1 SQVTM, CDR2 ANQGSEA. J was trimmed by 2 bases and V by 4 bases; bases with no gene match: 5. The CDR3 DNA reads TGCAGCGTTGGCCCAGGGGGACCCTACGAGCAGTACTTC. Translation gives CSVGPGGPYEQYF.

The genes are TRBV7-8 and TRBJ2-1, with D hard to call. The CDR3 consists of 13 residues. Trimming left V 2 bases short and J 5 bases short, with 7 bases between. Germline-derived CDR1 and CDR2 are SGHVS and FQNEAQ. Written as DNA, the CDR3 is TGTGCCAGCAGCTTATCGACCGACAATGAGCAGTTCTTC. This gives the protein CASSLSTDNEQFF.

The V call is TRBV30, the J call TRBJ1-5; D ambiguous. From germline, CDR1 is GTSNPN and CDR2 SVGIG (reference sequence). The ends were cut back, 1 base at V and 2 bases at J, with 9 bases in the middle. This CDR3 contains 14 residues. As DNA, the CDR3 is TGTGCCTGGAGTGGCGGTATTGGCAATCAGCCCCAGCATTTT. Translating gives CAWSGGIGNQPQHF.

The CDR3 nucleotides read TGCGCCAGCAGCCAGGTTGGGGCTGGTAGCGGGAACGAAGAGCAGTACTTC. Protein product: CASSQVGAGSGNEEQYF. This sequence joins TRBV4-1 and TRBJ2-7, with TRBD2 matching 8 bases. The trim removed 3 bases at V and 7 bases at J, leaving 17 bases unmatched. Germline V lookup: CDR1 MGHRA, CDR2 YSYEKL. The CDR3 runs 17 residues.